This TCR beta chain was sequenced in a study of PD-L1 blockade in urothelial cancer. For the study at large: A median about 140,000 T cells were found in blood samples.

Study findings and constraints: Pretreatment blood TCR clonality under the median forecast improved survival.

Regarding this clone: The antigen remains unidentified.

The time point here: pretreatment peripheral blood. Patients yielded 1 to 8 samples each, pretreatment and on-treatment. The CDR3 has 15 amino acids. Germline V CDR1 and CDR2: SGHRS, YFSETQ. Trimming left V 2 bases short and J 2 bases short, with 13 bases between. Profiling relied on immunoSEQ multiplex PCR, and the TCRdb table lists in-frame clones only, not all of them. The table lists tens of thousands of clones, 65% to 90% of them singletons. The V and J genes are TRBV5-1 and TRBJ1-2, with TRBD1 as a possible D gene (5 bases). This TCR was sampled from a man in his 70s with urothelial cancer. The input for sequencing was PBMCs, taken around atezolizumab (anti-PD-L1) treatment. CDR3 amino acids: CASSLTTDRNYGYTF. CDR3 nucleotides: TGCGCCAGCAGCTTAACGACAGACCGAAACTATGGCTACACCTTC. Supplemented by reference TRBV5-1 and TRBJ1-2, the full variable domain reads KAGVTQTPRYLIKTRGQQVTLSCSPISGHRSVSWYQQTPGQGLQFLFEYFSETQRNKGNFPGRFSGRQFSNSRSEMNVSTLELGDSALYLCASSLTTDRNYGYTFGSGTRLTVV.